This TCR delta chain was captured in a study of γδ T cells in repeated Plasmodium falciparum infection. The study, taken as a whole, reports: Waves of new clonotype selection appeared after repeated controlled infections in Vdelta2-negative, largely Vdelta1+, gammadelta T cells.

The CDR3 length is 25 residues. Germline CDR1 reads TSWWSYY; CDR2 reads QGS. The ends lost 0 bases at V and 0 bases at J; junction bases unmatched: 25. Bulk repertoires came from Vgamma9/Vdelta2+ or Vdelta2-negative gammadelta T cells flow-sorted from PBMC. TCRdb fed the multiplex PCR reads to CATT. The sample yields 90,000 or so delta-chain clones, roughly 0.9% seen once. There are a few counts of this clone. Its antigen remains unidentified. The protein held in TCRdb is that of a much larger clone and does not match this DNA's translation at residue 12, likely because of a read error; the protein shown is translated from the DNA.

This TCR derives from a pool of human donors (malaria-infected and uninfected, not separated). The sample was gamma-delta T cells from blood. This chain uses TRDV1 with TRDJ1; 13 bases match TRDD3. TCRdb leaves out the J gene; it was filled in here by matching the DNA to germline. The CDR3, as DNA: TGTGCTCTTGGGGAACTGAAAGGCCCTAATAGTTCTGACTGGGGGATACGCTGTCACACCGATAAACTCATCTTT. The encoded protein is CALGELKGPNSSDWGIRCHTDKLIF.